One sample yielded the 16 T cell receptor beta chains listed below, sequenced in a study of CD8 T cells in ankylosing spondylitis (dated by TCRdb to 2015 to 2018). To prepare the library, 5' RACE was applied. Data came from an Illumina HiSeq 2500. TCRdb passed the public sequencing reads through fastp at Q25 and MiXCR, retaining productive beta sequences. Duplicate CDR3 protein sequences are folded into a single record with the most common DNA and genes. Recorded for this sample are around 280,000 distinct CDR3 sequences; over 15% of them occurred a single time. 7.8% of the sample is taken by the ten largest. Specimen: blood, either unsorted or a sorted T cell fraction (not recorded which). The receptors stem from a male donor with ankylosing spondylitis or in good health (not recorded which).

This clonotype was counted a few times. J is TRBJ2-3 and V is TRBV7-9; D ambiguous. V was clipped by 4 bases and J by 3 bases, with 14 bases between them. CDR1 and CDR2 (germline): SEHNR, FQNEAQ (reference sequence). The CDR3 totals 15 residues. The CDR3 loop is CASSSGPPGTDTQYF. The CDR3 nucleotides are TGTGCCAGCAGCTCGGGCCCGCCCGGGACAGATACGCAGTATTTT.

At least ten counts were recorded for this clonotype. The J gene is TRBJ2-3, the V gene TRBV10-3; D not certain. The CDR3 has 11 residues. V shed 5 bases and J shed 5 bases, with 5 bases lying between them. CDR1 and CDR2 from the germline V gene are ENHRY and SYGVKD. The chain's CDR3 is CAISQQDTQYF. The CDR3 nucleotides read TGTGCCATCAGTCAGCAAGATACGCAGTATTTT.

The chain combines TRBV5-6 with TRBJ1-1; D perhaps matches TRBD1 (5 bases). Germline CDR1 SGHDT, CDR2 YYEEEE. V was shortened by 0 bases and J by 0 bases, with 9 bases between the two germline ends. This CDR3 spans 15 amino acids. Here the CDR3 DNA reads TGTGCCAGCAGCTTGGAGGGACTCATGAACACTGAAGCTTTCTTT. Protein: CASSLEGLMNTEAFF.

The CDR3 is CASSERWEREDDEQYV. In DNA form, the CDR3 reads TGTGCCAGCAGTGAGAGATGGGAGCGGGAGGACGACGAGCAGTACGTC. The chain combines TRBV25-1 with TRBJ2-7, with 9 bases that match TRBD2. Unmatched junction bases numbered 11, after V lost 3 bases and J lost 5 bases. CDR3 length: 16 amino acids. Germline CDR1 and CDR2: MGHDK and SYGVNS.

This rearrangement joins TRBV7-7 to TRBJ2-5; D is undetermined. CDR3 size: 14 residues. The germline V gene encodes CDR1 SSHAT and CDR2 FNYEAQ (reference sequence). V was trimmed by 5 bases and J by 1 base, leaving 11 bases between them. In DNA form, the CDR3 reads TGTGCCAGCAGCCCATCTCTGGCCCAAGAGACCCAGTACTTC. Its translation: CASSPSLAQETQYF.

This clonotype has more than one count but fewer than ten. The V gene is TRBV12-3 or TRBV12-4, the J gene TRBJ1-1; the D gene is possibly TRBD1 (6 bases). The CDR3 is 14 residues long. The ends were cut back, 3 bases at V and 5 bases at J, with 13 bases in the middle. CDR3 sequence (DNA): TGTGCCAGCAGTTTTCAAACAGGGTTTACTGAAGCTTTCTTT. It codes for CASSFQTGFTEAFF.

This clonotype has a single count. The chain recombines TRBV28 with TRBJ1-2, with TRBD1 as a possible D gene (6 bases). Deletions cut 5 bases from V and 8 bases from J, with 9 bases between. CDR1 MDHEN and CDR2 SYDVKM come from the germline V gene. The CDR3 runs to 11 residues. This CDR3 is CASSPRGGYTF. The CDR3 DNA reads TGTGCCAGCAGTCCGAGGGGGGGCTACACCTTC.

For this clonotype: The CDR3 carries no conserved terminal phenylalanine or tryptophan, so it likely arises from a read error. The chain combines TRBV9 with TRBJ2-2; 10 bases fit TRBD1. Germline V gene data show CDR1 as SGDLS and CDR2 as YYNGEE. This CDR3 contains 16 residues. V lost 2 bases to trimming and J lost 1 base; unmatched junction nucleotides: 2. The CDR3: CASSVWDRGNTGELFS. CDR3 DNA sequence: TGTGCCAGCAGCGTTTGGGACAGGGGGAACACCGGGGAGCTGTTTTCT.

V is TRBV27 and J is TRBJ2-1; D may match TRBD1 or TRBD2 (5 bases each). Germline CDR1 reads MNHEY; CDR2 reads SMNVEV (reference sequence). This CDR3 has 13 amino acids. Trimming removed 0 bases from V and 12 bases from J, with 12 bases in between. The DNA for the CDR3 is TGTGCCAGCAGTTTATCGGGACGTGAACGGCAGTTCTTC. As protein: CASSLSGRERQFF.

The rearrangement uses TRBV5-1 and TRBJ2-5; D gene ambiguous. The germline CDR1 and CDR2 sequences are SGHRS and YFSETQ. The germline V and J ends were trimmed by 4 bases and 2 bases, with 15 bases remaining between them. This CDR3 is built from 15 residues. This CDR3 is CASSPFLTDQETQYF. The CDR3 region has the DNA TGCGCCAGCAGCCCCTTTTTGACCGATCAAGAGACCCAGTACTTC.

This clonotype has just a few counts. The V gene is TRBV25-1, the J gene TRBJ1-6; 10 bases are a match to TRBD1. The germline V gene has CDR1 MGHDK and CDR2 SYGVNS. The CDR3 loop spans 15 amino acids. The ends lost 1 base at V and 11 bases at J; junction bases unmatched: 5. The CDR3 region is CASSESGTGDPPLHF. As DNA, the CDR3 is TGTGCCAGCAGTGAATCGGGGACAGGGGATCCACCCCTCCACTTT.

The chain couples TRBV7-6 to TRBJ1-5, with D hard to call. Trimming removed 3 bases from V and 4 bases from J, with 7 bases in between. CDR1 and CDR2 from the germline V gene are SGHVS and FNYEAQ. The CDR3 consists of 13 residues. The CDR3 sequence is CASSFGQNQPQHF. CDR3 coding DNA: TGTGCCAGCAGCTTTGGGCAGAATCAGCCCCAGCATTTT.

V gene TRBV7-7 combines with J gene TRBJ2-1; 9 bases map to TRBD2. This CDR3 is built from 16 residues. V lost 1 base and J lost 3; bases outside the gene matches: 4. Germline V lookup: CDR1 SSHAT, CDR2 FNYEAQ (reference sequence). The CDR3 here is CASSLEGSGGYNEQFF. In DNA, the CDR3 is TGTGCCAGCAGCTTAGAGGGTAGCGGGGGCTACAATGAGCAGTTCTTC.

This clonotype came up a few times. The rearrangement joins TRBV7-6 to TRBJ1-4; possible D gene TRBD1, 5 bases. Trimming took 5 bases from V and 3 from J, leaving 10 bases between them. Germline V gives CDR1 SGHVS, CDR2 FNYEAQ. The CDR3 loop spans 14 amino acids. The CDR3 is CASSPRGANEKLFF. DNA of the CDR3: TGTGCCAGCAGCCCGAGGGGTGCTAATGAAAAACTGTTTTTT. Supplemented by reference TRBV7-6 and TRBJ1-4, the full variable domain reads GAGVSQSPRYKVTKRGQDVALRCDPISGHVSLYWYRQALGQGPEFLTYFNYEAQQDKSGLPNDRFSAERPEGSISTLTIQRTEQRDSAMYRCASSPRGANEKLFFGSGTQLSVL.

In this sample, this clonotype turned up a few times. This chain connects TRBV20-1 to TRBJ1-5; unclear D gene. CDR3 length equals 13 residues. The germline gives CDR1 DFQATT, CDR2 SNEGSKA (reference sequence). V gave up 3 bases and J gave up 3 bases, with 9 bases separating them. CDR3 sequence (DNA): TGCAGTGCTAGGTCCCAGTTCAATCAGCCCCAGCATTTT. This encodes CSARSQFNQPQHF.

CDR3 DNA sequence: TGTGCCAGCAGCCGGGGACAGGGACTGAACACTGAAGCTTTCTTT. Its protein is CASSRGQGLNTEAFF. V usage is TRBV12-3 or TRBV12-4 and J usage is TRBJ1-1; 9 bases line up with TRBD1. V dropped 6 bases and J dropped 0; count of bases not matched to a gene: 5. The CDR3 sequence is 15 residues long.